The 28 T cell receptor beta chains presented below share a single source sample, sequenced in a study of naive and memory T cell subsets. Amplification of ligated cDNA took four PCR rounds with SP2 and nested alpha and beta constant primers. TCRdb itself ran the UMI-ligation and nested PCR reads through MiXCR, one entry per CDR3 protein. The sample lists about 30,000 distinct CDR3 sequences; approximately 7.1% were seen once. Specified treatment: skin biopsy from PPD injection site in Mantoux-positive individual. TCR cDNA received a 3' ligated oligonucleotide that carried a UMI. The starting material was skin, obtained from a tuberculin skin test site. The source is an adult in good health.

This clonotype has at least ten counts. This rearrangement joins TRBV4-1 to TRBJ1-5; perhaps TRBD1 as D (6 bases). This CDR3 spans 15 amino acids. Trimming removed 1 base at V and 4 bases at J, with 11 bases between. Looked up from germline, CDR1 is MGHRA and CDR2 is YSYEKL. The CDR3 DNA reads TGCGCCAGCAGCCAAGGGACAGAAAGAAATCAGCCCCAGCATTTT. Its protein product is CASSQGTERNQPQHF.

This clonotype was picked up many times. The CDR3 here is CASSAANEQFF. CDR3 sequence (DNA): TGTGCCAGCAGCGCGGCCAATGAGCAGTTCTTC. V usage is TRBV9 and J usage is TRBJ2-1; no reliable D call. This CDR3 is 11 amino acids long. Per germline, CDR1 SGDLS and CDR2 YYNGEE. Trimming shortened V by 3 bases and J by 6 bases, and 4 bases separated the two germline ends.

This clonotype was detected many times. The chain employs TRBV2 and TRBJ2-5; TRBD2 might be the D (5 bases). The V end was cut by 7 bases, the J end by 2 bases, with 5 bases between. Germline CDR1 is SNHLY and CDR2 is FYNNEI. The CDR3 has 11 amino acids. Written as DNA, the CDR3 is TGTGCCAGCACGGGGCAAGAGACCCAGTACTTC. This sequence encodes CASTGQETQYF.

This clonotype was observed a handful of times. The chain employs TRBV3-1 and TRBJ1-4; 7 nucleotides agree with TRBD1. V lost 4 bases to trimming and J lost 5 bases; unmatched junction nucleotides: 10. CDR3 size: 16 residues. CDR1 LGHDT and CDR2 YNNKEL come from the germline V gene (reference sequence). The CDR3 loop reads CASSPRERGPNEKLFF. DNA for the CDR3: TGTGCCAGCAGCCCCCGGGAAAGGGGGCCGAATGAAAAACTGTTTTTT. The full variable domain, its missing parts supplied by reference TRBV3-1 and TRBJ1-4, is DTAVSQTPKYLVTQMGNDKSIKCEQNLGHDTMYWYKQDSKKFLKIMFSYNNKELIINETVPNRFSPKSPDKAHLNLHINSLELGDSAVYFCASSPRERGPNEKLFFGSGTQLSVL.

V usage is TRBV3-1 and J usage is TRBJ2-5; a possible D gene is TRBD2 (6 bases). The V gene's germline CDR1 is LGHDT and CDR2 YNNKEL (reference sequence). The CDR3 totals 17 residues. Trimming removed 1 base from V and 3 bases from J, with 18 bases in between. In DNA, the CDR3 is TGTGCCAGCAGCCAAGCGCCGACTCGACGGGGGAAAGAGACCCAGTACTTC. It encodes CASSQAPTRRGKETQYF.

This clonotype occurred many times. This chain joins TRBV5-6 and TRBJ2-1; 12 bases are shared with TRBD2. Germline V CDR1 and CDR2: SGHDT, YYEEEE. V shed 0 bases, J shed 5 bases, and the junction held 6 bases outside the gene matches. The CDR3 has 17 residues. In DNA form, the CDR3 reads TGTGCCAGCAGCTTGGGGGCTAGCGGGGGGGGCGACAATGAGCAGTTCTTC. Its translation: CASSLGASGGGDNEQFF.

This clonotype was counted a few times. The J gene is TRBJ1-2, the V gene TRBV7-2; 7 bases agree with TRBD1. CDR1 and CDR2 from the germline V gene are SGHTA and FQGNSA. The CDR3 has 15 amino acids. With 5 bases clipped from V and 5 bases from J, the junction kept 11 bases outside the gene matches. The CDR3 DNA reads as TGTGCCAGCAGCGGAACGAGGGGACAGATTTATGGCTACACCTTC. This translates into CASSGTRGQIYGYTF.

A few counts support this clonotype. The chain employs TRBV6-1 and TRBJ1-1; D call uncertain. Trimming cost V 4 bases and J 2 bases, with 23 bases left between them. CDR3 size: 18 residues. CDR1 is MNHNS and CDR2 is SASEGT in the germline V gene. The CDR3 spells CASSVFSRSLESNTEAFF. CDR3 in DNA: TGTGCCAGCAGTGTTTTTAGCAGGTCCCTGGAATCAAACACTGAAGCTTTCTTT.

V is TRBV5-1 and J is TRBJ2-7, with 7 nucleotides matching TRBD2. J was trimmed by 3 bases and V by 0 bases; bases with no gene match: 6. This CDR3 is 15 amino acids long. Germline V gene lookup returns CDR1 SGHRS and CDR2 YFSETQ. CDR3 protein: CASSLVGGDRYEQYF. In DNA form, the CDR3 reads TGCGCCAGCAGCTTGGTTGGGGGGGACCGCTACGAGCAGTACTTC. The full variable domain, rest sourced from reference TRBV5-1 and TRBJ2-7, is KAGVTQTPRYLIKTRGQQVTLSCSPISGHRSVSWYQQTPGQGLQFLFEYFSETQRNKGNFPGRFSGRQFSNSRSEMNVSTLELGDSALYLCASSLVGGDRYEQYFGPGTRLTVT.

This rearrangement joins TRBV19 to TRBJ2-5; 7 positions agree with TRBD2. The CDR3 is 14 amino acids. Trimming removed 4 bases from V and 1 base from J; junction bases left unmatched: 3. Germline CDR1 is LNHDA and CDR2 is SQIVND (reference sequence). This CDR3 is CASSKLAAQETQYF. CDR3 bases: TGTGCCAGTAGTAAGCTAGCGGCCCAAGAGACCCAGTACTTC.

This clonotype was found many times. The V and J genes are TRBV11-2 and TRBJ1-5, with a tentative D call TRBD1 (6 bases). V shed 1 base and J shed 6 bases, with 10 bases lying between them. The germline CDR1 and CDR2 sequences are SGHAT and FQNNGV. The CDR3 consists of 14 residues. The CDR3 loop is CASSLGQGTQPQHF. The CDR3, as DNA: TGTGCCAGCAGCTTAGGGCAGGGGACTCAGCCCCAGCATTTT.

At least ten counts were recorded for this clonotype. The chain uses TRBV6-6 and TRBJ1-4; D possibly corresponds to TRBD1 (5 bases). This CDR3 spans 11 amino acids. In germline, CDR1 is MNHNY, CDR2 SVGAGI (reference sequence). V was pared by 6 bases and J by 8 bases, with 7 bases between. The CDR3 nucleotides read TGTGCCAGCAGGGGGGGAGAAAAACTGTTTTTT. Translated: CASRGGEKLFF.

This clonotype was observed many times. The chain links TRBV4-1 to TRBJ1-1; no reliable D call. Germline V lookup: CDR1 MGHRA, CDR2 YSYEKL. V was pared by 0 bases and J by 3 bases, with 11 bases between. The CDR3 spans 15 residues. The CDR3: CASSQDLGRYTEAFF. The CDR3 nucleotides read TGCGCCAGCAGCCAAGATTTGGGTCGCTACACTGAAGCTTTCTTT.

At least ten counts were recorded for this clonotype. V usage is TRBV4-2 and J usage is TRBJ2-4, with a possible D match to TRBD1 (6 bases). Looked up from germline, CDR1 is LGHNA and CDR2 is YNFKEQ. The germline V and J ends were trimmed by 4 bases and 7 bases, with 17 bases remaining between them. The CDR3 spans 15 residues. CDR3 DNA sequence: TGTGCCAGCAGCCCCTGGGGGCCTCAATTGAACATTCAGTACTTC. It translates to CASSPWGPQLNIQYF.

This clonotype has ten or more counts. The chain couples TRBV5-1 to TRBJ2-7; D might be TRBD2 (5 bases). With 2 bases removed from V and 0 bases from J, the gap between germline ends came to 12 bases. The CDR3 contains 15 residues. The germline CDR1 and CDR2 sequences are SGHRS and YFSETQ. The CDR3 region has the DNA TGCGCCAGCAGCTTCGACTACTCTAGCTCCTACGAGCAGTACTTC. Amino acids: CASSFDYSSSYEQYF.

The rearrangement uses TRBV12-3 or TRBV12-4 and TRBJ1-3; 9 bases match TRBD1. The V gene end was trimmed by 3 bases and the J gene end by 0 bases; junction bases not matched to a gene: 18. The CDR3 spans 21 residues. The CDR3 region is CASSFIRTGVNAKISGNTIYF. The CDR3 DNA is TGTGCCAGCAGTTTCATCCGGACAGGGGTCAACGCGAAAATCTCTGGAAACACCATATATTTT.

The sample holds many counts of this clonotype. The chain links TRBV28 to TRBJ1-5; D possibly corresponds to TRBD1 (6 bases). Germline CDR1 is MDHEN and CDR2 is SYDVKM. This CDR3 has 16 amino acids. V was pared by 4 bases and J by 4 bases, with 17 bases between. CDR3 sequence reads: CASSSGGRGGNQPQHF. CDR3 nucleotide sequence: TGTGCCAGCAGTTCCGGCGGCAGGGGAGGGAATCAGCCCCAGCATTTT.

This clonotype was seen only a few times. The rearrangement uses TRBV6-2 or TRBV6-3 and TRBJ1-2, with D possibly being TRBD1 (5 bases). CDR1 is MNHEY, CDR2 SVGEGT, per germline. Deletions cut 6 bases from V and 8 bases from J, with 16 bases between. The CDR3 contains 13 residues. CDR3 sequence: CASRFQGSEGYTF. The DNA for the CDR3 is TGTGCCAGCAGGTTTCAGGGATCGGAGGGCTACACCTTC.

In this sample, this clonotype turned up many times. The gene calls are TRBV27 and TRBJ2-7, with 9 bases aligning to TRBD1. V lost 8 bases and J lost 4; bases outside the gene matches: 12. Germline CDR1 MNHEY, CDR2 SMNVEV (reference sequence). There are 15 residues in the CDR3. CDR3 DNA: TGTGCCAGCGGGGAATTGGGGGGACAGGGTTACGAGCAGTACTTC. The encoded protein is CASGELGGQGYEQYF.

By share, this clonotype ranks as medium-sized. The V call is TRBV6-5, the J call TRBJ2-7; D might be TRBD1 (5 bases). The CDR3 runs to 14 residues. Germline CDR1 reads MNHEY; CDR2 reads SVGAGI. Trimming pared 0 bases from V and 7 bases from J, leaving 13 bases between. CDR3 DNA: TGTGCCAGCAGTTACTCGAAAGGGGTGGGGGAGCAGTACTTC. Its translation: CASSYSKGVGEQYF.

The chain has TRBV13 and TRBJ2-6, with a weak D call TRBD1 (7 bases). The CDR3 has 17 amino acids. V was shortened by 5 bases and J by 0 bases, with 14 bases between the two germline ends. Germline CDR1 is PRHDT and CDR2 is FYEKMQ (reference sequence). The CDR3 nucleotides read TGTGCCAGCAGCACCTACAGGGGAGGCTCTGGGGCCAACGTCCTGACTTTC. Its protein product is CASSTYRGGSGANVLTF.

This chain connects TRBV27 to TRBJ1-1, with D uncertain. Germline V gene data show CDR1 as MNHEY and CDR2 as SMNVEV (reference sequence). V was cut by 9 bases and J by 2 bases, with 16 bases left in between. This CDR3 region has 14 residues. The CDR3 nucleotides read TGTGCCAGATGTGTAGCGGACCTTAACACTGAAGCTTTCTTT. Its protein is CARCVADLNTEAFF.

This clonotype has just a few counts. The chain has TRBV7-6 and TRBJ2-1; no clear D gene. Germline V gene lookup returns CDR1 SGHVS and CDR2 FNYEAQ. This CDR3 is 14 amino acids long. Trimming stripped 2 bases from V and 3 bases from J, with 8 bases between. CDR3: CASSLKSVYNEQFF. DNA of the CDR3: TGTGCCAGCAGCTTAAAGTCTGTCTACAATGAGCAGTTCTTC.

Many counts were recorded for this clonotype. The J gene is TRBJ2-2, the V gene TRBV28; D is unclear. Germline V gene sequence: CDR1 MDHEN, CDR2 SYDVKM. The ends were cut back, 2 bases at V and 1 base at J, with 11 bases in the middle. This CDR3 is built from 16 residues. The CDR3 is CASSLGRRMNTGELFF. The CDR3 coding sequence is TGTGCCAGCAGTTTAGGTCGGCGGATGAACACCGGGGAGCTGTTTTTT.

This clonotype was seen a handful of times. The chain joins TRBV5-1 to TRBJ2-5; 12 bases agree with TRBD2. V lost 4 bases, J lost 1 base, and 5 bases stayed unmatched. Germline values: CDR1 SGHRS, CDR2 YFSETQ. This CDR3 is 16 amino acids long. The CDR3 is CASSKLAGGRQETQYF. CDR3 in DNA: TGCGCCAGCAGCAAACTAGCGGGGGGCCGCCAAGAGACCCAGTACTTC.

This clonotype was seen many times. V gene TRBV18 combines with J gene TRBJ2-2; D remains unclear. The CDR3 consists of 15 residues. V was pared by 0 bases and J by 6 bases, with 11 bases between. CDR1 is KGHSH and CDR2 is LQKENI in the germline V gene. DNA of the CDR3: TGTGCCAGCTCACCACCTAGTCGTCACGCCGGGGAGCTGTTTTTT. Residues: CASSPPSRHAGELFF.

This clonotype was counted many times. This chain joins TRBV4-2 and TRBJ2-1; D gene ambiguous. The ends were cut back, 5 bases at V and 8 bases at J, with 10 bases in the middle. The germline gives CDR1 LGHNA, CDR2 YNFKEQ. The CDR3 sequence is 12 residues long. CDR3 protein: CASSGFFHEQFF. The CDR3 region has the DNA TGTGCCAGCAGCGGGTTCTTCCATGAGCAGTTCTTC.

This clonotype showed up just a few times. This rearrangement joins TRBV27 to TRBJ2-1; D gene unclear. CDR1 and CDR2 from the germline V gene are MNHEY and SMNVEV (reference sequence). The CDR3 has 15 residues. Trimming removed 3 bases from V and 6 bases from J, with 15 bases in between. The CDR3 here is CASSLGRKMINEQFF. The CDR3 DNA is TGTGCCAGCAGTTTGGGCAGGAAGATGATCAATGAGCAGTTCTTC.